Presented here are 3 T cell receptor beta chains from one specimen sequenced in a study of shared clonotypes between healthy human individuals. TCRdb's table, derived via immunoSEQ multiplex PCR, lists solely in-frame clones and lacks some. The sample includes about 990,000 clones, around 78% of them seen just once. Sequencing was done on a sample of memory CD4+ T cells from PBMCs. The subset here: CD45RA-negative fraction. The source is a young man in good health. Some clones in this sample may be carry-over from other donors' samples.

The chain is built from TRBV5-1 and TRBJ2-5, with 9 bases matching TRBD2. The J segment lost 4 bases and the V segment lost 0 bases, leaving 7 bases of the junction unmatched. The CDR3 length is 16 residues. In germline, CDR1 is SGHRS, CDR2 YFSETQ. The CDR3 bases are TGCGCCAGCAGCTTGGTTAGCGGGAGCTTTGGAGAGACCCAGTACTTC. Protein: CASSLVSGSFGETQYF. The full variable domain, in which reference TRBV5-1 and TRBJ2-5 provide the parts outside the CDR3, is KAGVTQTPRYLIKTRGQQVTLSCSPISGHRSVSWYQQTPGQGLQFLFEYFSETQRNKGNFPGRFSGRQFSNSRSEMNVSTLELGDSALYLCASSLVSGSFGETQYFGPGTRLLVL.

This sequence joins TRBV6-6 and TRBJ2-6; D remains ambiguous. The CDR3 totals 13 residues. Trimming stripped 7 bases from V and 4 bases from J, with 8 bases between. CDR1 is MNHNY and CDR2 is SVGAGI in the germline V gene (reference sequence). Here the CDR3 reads CASITPGANVLTF. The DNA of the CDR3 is TGTGCCAGCATCACACCGGGGGCCAACGTCCTGACTTTC.

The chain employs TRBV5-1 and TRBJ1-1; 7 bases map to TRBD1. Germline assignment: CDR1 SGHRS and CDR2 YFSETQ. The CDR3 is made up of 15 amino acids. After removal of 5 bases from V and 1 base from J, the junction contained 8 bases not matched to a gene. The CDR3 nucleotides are TGCGCCAGCAGATATCAGGGGGGTCGGAACACTGAAGCTTTCTTT. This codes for CASRYQGGRNTEAFF.